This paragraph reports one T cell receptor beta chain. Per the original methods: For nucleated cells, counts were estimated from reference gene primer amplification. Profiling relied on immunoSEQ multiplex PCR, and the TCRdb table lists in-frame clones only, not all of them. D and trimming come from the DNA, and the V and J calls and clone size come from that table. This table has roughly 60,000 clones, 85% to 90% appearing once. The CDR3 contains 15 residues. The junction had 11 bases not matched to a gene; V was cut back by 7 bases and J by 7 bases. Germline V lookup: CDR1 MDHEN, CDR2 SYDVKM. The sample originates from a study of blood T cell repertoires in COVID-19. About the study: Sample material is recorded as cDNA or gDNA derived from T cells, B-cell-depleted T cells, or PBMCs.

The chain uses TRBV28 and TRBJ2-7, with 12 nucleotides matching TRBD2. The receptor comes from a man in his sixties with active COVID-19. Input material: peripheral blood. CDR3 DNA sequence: TGTGCCAGCATCCCTCCTAGCGGGAGGGAAGAAGAGCAGTACTTC. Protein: CASIPPSGREEEQYF.